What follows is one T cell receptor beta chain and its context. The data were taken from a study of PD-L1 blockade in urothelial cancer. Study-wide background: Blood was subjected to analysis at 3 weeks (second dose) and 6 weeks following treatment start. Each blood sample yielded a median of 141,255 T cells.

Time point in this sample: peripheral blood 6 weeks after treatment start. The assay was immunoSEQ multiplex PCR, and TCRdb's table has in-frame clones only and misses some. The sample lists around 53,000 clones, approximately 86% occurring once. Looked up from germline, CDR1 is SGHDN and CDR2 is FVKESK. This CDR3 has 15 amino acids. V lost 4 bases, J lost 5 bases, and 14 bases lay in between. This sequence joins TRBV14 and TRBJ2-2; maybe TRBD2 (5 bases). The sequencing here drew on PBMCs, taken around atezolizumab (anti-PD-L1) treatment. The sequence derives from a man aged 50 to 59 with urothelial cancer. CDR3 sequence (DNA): TGTGCCAGCAGCCCAGACGGGTGGGAGACCGGGGAGCTGTTTTTT. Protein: CASSPDGWETGELFF. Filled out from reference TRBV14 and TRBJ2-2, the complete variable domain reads EAGVTQFPSHSVIEKGQTVTLRCDPISGHDNLYWYRRVMGKEIKFLLHFVKESKQDESGMPNNRFLAERTGGTYSTLKVQPAELEDSGVYFCASSPDGWETGELFFGEGSRLTVL.